Shown below are 9 T cell receptor beta chains from a single sample sequenced in a study of shared clonotypes between healthy human individuals. Sequencing was performed with immunoSEQ multiplex PCR; in TCRdb, only in-frame clones are kept and a portion is missing. The sample yields around 2.1 million clones, under 95% seen once. Cells designated naive CD8 were CD45RO-negative and were positively selected for CCR7, with terminally differentiated effector memory CD45RA+ cells excluded. Sequencing input: naive CD8+ T cells from PBMCs. These receptors all stem from a man between 18 and 29 years old in good health. Some clones in this sample may be carry-over from other donors' samples.

On this clone itself: Other DNA sequences in this specimen translate into the identical CDR3. This chain joins TRBV4-1 and TRBJ2-7; TRBD1 matches 7 bases. V lost 0 bases, J lost 4 bases, and 3 bases stayed unmatched. Germline V gene data show CDR1 as MGHRA and CDR2 as YSYEKL. The CDR3 length is 14 residues. The CDR3 sequence: CASSQDRGPYEQYF. Here the CDR3 DNA reads TGCGCCAGCAGCCAAGATAGGGGGCCATACGAGCAGTACTTC.

In its sample, this clone was seen a few times. CDR3 coding DNA: TGTGCCAGCAGTCTTCCTAACTGGAACACTGAAGCTTTCTTT. The encoded protein is CASSLPNWNTEAFF. The chain uses TRBV28 and TRBJ1-1, with no clear D. The CDR3 is 14 residues long. Germline assignment: CDR1 MDHEN and CDR2 SYDVKM. V was trimmed by 5 bases and J by 1 base, leaving 11 bases between them.

The chain joins TRBV19 to TRBJ2-7, with TRBD1 matching 9 bases. The length of the CDR3 is 16 residues. CDR1 is LNHDA, CDR2 SQIVND, per germline (reference sequence). Losses at the gene ends were 3 bases for V and 1 base for J; bases not matched to a gene: 7. This CDR3 is CASSIPGTGSSYEQYF. CDR3 in DNA: TGTGCCAGTAGTATTCCGGGGACAGGGTCATCCTACGAGCAGTACTTC.

Here the CDR3 reads CASSLVYRAIEQYF. The CDR3 DNA sequence: TGTGCCAGCAGCTTGGTCTACAGGGCCATCGAGCAGTACTTC. This sequence joins TRBV5-8 and TRBJ2-7; TRBD1 might be the D (6 bases). Looked up from germline, CDR1 is SGHTS and CDR2 is YDEGEE. The V gene lost 0 bases and the J gene lost 6 bases, with 13 bases spanning the gap. This CDR3 contains 14 residues.

The chain is built from TRBV19 and TRBJ2-1, with TRBD2 identical over 14 bases. V shed 0 bases and J 10 bases; nucleotides not matched to a gene: 5. This CDR3 contains 16 residues. CDR1 and CDR2 (germline): LNHDA, SQIVND (reference sequence). The CDR3: CASSIDLGLAGVEQFF. The CDR3 nucleotides read TGTGCCAGTAGTATAGACCTGGGACTAGCGGGAGTGGAGCAGTTCTTC.

The CDR3 region is CASRDPGQGGREQYF. CDR3 coding DNA: TGTGCCAGCAGGGATCCGGGACAGGGGGGTCGCGAGCAGTACTTC. The rearrangement links TRBV6-4 to TRBJ2-7, with 11 nucleotides matching TRBD1. CDR1 is MRHNA, CDR2 SNTAGT, per germline. Trimming at V came to 6 bases and at J to 6 bases, leaving 10 bases not matched to a gene. This CDR3 has 15 amino acids.

The chain employs TRBV5-8 and TRBJ1-2; no firm D call. The CDR3 extends over 16 amino acids. V was shortened by 4 bases and J by 0 bases, with 16 bases between the two germline ends. Germline CDR1 is SGHTS and CDR2 is YDEGEE. The CDR3 sequence is CASSRPFARTNYGYTF. The CDR3 coding sequence is TGTGCCAGCAGCCGTCCGTTTGCAAGAACTAACTATGGCTACACCTTC.

The gene calls are TRBV29-1 and TRBJ1-2; TRBD1 matches 9 bases. With V trimmed by 8 bases and J by 7 bases, 11 bases remained unmatched. CDR3 length equals 13 residues. CDR1 is SQVTM and CDR2 is ANQGSEA in the germline V gene. The chain's CDR3 is CSIGTGGRFGYTF. In nucleotides, the CDR3 is TGCAGCATCGGAACAGGGGGCAGGTTTGGCTACACCTTC. Together with reference TRBV29-1 and TRBJ1-2, the CDR3 gives the full variable domain: SAVISQKPSRDICQRGTSLTIQCQVDSQVTMMFWYRQQPGQSLTLIATANQGSEATYESGFVIDKFPISRPNLTFSTLTVSNMSPEDSSIYLCSIGTGGRFGYTFGSGTRLTVV.

This chain uses TRBV4-3 with TRBJ1-2; D uncertain. Germline CDR1 LGHNA, CDR2 YSLEER. Trimming left V 1 base short and J 4 bases short, with 10 bases between. CDR3 size: 14 residues. This CDR3 is CASSQVGSFYGYTF. The DNA of the CDR3 is TGCGCCAGCAGCCAAGTGGGGAGTTTCTATGGCTACACCTTC.